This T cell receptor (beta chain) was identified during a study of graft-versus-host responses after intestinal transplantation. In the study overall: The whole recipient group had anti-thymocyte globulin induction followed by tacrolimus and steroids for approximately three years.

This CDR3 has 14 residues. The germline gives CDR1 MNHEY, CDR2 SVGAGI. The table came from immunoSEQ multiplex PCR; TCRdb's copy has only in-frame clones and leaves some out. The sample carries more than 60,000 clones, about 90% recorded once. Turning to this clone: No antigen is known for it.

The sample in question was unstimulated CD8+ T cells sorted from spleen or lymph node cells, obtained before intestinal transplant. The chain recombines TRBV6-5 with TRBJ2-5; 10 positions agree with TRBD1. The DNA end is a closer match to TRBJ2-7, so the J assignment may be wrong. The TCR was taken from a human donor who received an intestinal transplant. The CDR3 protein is CASSFGGQGHEQYF. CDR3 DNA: TGTGCCAGCAGTTTTGGGGGACAGGGGCACGAGCAGTACTTC.